A selection of T cell receptor beta chains follows, all from one sample in a study of Graves' ophthalmopathy and Graves' hyperthyroidism. Using its own MiXCR run on the multiplex PCR reads, TCRdb lists one record per CDR3 protein. This table has fewer than 650,000 distinct CDR3 sequences, approximately 22% appearing once. The sequenced sample consisted of peripheral blood. The receptors come from a woman under 30 with stable Graves' hyperthyroidism. Some clones in this sample may be carry-over from other donors' samples. The CDR3 runs from the conserved cysteine through the conserved F or W.

V	J	CDR3
TRBV7-2	TRBJ2-7	CASTRSEGGRNEQYF
TRBV6-2/TRBV6-3	TRBJ2-7	CASSQPGQGRSYEQYF
TRBV6-1	TRBJ1-6	CASRVYNRALHF
TRBV6-5	TRBJ1-1	CASDGGTEAFF
TRBV6-1	TRBJ2-5	CASSRGLEETQYF
TRBV29-1	TRBJ2-5	CSVARQGAGETQYF
TRBV2	TRBJ2-7	CASSEYRSYRDRVYEQYF
TRBV7-2	TRBJ2-7	CASRVSGLSYEQYF
TRBV6-5	TRBJ1-1	CASSYGPGGPHTEAFF
TRBV2	TRBJ1-5	CARGSYSNQPQHF
TRBV20-1	TRBJ2-5	CSARDLETQYF
TRBV6-2/TRBV6-3	TRBJ2-7	CASSTRQYHPGQLSYEQYF
TRBV20-1	TRBJ1-1	CSARGPKVAVPHMNTEAFF
TRBV11-2	TRBJ1-1	CASRTTQMNTEAFF
TRBV20-1	TRBJ2-2	CSARDTRDPANTGELFF
TRBV28	TRBJ1-2	CASRRRHYGYTF
TRBV28	TRBJ1-1	CASRGGRMNTEAFF
TRBV7-2	TRBJ1-1	CASSSDRGRLEAFF
TRBV11-2	TRBJ1-3	CASSTDSRNTIYF
TRBV3-1	TRBJ1-1	CASSRRVMNTEAFF
TRBV19	TRBJ2-5	CASSIPGTQETQYF
TRBV12-3/TRBV12-4	TRBJ2-5	CASSGRDWRETQYF
TRBV19	TRBJ1-2	CASSGFARGTGGYTF
TRBV5-1	TRBJ2-7	CASSLYGTEQYF
TRBV11-2	TRBJ1-2	CASGGTGFAKVYGYTF
TRBV20-1	TRBJ2-7	CSPVSGQGAYEQYF
TRBV19	TRBJ1-2	CASTPRRQGAYGYTF
TRBV9	TRBJ1-6	CASSAGQGGSPLHF
TRBV24-1	TRBJ1-5	CATSDFDRESLNQPQHF
TRBV20-1	TRBJ2-7	CSALGDGASYEQYF
TRBV5-1	TRBJ2-7	CASGTDRAYEQYF
TRBV4-1	TRBJ2-5	CASSQGPGGVETQYF
TRBV6-5	TRBJ1-1	CASSYGGTNTEAFF
TRBV6-1	TRBJ2-5	CASSPVRGVETQYF
TRBV19	TRBJ1-1	CASSLRDRGRTEAFF
TRBV7-2	TRBJ2-7	CASSARGAYEQYF
TRBV6-5	TRBJ2-7	CASSYRGSYEQYF